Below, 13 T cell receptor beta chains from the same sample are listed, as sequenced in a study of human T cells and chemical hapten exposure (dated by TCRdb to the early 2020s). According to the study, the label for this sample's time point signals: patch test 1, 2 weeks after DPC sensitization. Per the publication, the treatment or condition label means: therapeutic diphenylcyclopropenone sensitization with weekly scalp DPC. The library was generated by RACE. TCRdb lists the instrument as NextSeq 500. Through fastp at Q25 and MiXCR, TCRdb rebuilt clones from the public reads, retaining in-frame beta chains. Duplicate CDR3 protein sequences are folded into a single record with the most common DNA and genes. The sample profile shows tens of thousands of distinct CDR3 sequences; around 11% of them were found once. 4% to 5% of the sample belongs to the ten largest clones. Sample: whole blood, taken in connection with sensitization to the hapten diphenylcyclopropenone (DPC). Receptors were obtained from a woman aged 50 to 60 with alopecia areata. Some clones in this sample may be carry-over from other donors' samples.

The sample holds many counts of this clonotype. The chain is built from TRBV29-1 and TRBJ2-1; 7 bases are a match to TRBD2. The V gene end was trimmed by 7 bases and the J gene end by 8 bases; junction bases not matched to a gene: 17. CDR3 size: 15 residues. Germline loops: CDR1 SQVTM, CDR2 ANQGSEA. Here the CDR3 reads CSAPARGSGIDEQFF. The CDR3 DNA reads TGCAGCGCCCCTGCTCGAGGGAGCGGGATAGATGAGCAGTTCTTC.

The chain's CDR3 is CASSPPGGESPYEQYF. CDR3 bases: TGTGCCAGCAGTCCCCCAGGGGGAGAATCTCCCTACGAGCAGTACTTC. The V and J genes are TRBV6-5 and TRBJ2-7; 7 bases match TRBD1. Trimming took 5 bases from V and 2 from J; bases not matched to a gene: 12. The CDR3 runs to 16 residues. CDR1 MNHEY and CDR2 SVGAGI come from the germline V gene.

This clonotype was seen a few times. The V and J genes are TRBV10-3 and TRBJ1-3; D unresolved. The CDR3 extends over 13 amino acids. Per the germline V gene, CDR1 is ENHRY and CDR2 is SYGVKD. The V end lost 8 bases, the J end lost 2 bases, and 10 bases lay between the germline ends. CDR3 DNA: TGTGCCATCTCGGGCGTCCCTGGAAACACCATATATTTT. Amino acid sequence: CAISGVPGNTIYF.

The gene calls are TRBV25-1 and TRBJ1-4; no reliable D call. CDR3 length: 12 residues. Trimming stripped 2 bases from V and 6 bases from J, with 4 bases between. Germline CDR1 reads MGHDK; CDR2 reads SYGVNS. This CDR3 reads CASSEVYEKLFF. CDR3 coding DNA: TGTGCCAGCAGTGAAGTGTATGAAAAACTGTTTTTT.

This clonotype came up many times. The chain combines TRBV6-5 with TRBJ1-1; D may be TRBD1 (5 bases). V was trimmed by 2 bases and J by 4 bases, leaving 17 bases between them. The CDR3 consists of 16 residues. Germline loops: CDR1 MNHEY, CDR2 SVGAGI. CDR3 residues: CASSYGYQGRFTEAFF. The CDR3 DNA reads TGTGCCAGCAGTTACGGTTATCAGGGACGTTTCACTGAAGCTTTCTTT.

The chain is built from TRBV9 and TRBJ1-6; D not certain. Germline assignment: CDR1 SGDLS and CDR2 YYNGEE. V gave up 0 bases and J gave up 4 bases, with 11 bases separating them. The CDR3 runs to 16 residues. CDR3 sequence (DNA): TGTGCCAGCAGCGTAGGCGACCCACAGTATAATTCACCCCTCCACTTT. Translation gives CASSVGDPQYNSPLHF.

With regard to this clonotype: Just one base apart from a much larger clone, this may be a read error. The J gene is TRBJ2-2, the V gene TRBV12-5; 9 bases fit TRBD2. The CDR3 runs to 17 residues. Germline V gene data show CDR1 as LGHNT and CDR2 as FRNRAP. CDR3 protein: CASGSGLAGANTGELIF. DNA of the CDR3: TGTGCTAGTGGTTCGGGACTAGCAGGCGCGAACACCGGGGAGCTGATTTTT.

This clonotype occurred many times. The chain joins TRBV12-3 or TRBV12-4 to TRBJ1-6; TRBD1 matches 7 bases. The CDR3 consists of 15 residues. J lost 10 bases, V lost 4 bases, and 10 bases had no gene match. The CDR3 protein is CASSSGTAAGSPLHF. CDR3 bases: TGTGCCAGCAGTTCAGGGACAGCCGCTGGATCACCCCTCCACTTT.

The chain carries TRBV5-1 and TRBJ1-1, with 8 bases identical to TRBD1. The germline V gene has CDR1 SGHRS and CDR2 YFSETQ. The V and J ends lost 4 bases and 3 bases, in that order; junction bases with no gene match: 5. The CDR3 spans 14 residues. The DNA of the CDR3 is TGCGCCAGCAGCCCTGGACAGGGTTACACTGAAGCTTTCTTT. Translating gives CASSPGQGYTEAFF.

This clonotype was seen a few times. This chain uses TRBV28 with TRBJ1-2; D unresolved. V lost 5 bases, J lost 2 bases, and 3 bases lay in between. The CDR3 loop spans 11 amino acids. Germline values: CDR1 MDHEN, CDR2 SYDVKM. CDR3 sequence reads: CASSPNYGYTF. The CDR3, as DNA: TGTGCCAGCAGTCCCAACTATGGCTACACCTTC.

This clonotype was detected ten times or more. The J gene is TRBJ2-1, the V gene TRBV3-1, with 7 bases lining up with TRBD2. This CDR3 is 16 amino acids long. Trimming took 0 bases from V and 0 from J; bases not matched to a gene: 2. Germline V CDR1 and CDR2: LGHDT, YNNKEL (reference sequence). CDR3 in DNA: TGTGCCAGCAGCCAAGAAGCGGGAATCTCCTACAATGAGCAGTTCTTC. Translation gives CASSQEAGISYNEQFF.

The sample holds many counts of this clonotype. For the CDR3, the DNA is TGTGCCAGCAGCTTGGTCGGCGGGGGCTACTCTGGGGCCAACGTCCTGACTTTC. The encoded protein is CASSLVGGGYSGANVLTF. The chain recombines TRBV5-6 with TRBJ2-6, with D possibly matching TRBD2 (7 bases). Germline V gene lookup returns CDR1 SGHDT and CDR2 YYEEEE. Trimming removed 0 bases at V and 0 bases at J, with 13 bases between. The CDR3 runs 18 residues.

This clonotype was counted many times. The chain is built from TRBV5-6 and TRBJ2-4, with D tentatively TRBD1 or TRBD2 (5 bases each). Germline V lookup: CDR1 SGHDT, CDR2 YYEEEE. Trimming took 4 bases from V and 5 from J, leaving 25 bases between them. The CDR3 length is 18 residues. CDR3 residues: CASSISSAVGVRQNIQYF. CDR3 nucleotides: TGTGCCAGCAGCATTTCATCAGCAGTGGGGGTAAGGCAAAACATTCAGTACTTC. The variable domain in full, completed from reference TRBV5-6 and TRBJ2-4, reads DAGVTQSPTHLIKTRGQQVTLRCSPKSGHDTVSWYQQALGQGPQFIFQYYEEEERQRGNFPDRFSGHQFPNYSSELNVNALLLGDSALYLCASSISSAVGVRQNIQYFGAGTRLSVL.